The entry below gives a single T cell receptor beta chain sequence along with its context. In the original processing: Amplifying reference gene primers gave estimates of nucleated cell counts. Assay: immunoSEQ multiplex PCR; the TCRdb copy retains only in-frame clones and omits some. V and J calls and clone size come straight from that table; D and trimming were deduced from the DNA. The table includes 50,000 or so clones, 85% to 90% detected once. The data are from a study of blood T cell repertoires in COVID-19. Study as a whole: The samples span acute and convalescent COVID-19 from the United States, Italy and Spain. PBMCs, B-cell-depleted T cells, or T cells were the source of the cDNA or gDNA that made up the material.

The V and J ends lost 3 bases and 3 bases, in that order; junction bases with no gene match: 7. Germline V lookup: CDR1 MGHRA, CDR2 YSYEKL. CDR3 length equals 16 residues. The chain is built from TRBV4-1 and TRBJ2-7; 11 nucleotides align to TRBD1. What was sequenced was peripheral blood. This clonotype was sampled from a man aged 35-49 years with active COVID-19. As DNA, the CDR3 is TGCGCCAGCAGCCAGGGGCGGGACAGGGGGATCTACGAGCAGTACTTC. Translated: CASSQGRDRGIYEQYF.